The clone carrying this TCR beta chain has a single count. Its matching antigen is unknown. The data originate from a study of cytotoxic CD8 clonotypes in ibrutinib-treated CLL. Study observations and caveats: Public clonotypes were uncommon and contracted or stayed stable on treatment.

Deep sequencing aimed at 1 in 200,000 to 1 in 1 million T cells' resolution. Sequencing used immunoSEQ multiplex PCR; TCRdb keeps in-frame clones, though not all of them. The top ten hold roughly 6.7% of the sample, which has fewer than 400,000 clones, 67% seen once. CDR3 length: 19 amino acids. The J gene is TRBJ1-5, the V gene TRBV21-1. TRBV21-1 is marked as a pseudogene. The material sequenced was PBMCs, taken after 36 months of ibrutinib treatment. This TCR came from a human donor with chronic lymphocytic leukemia. CDR3 nucleotides: TGTGCCAGCAGCAAAGGGGCTAGGAGCGGGGAATATAGCAATCAGCCCCAGCATTTT. Translating it yields CASSKGARSGEYSNQPQHF.